This TCR beta chain stems from a study of T cells and Merkel cell carcinoma outcomes. Findings and limits, study-wide: Repertoire plus T-cell density reportedly predicted Merkel cell carcinoma outcomes.

TCRdb's table, derived via immunoSEQ multiplex PCR, lists solely in-frame clones and lacks some. The data show about 6,500 clones, around 91% seen once. Comment on this clone: Its specificity is unknown.

Material for sequencing was tumor tissue from Merkel cell carcinoma. The sequence derives from a human donor with Merkel cell carcinoma.

DNA for the CDR3: TGCAGCGTGGTGACGCAAAATGAAAAACTGTTTTTT. Translation gives CSVVTQNEKLFF. The chain uses TRBV29-1 and TRBJ1-4; D not resolved. The length of the CDR3 is 12 residues. The V end was cut by 6 bases, the J end by 5 bases, with 10 bases between. Germline V lookup: CDR1 SQVTM, CDR2 ANQGSEA.